These T cell receptor beta chains were read from a single sample in a study of blood T cell repertoires in COVID-19. The table came from immunoSEQ multiplex PCR; TCRdb's copy has only in-frame clones and leaves some out. The data contain some 120,000 clones, around 88% of them singletons. What was sequenced was peripheral blood. The receptors stem from a man older than 75 with active or convalescent COVID-19. CDR3s include the opening cysteine and the closing phenylalanine or tryptophan. D genes are given only for firm matches. Not every row has a clone size; where given, it reads once, few, many or a size class.

>TRBJ2-7|-|-|TRBV5-4
CASSLDPSREQYF
TGTGCCAGCAGCTTGGACCCGTCGCGCGAGCAGTACTTC
>TRBJ1-6|-|TRBD1|TRBV28
CASSLGQGGNSPLHF
TGTGCCAGCAGTTTAGGACAGGGAGGTAATTCACCCCTCCACTTT
>TRBJ2-5|-|-|TRBV7-8
CASSFTTSRETQYF
TGTGCCAGCAGCTTCACGACTAGTAGAGAGACCCAGTACTTC
>TRBJ2-7|-|-|TRBV5-4
CASSGQYEQYF
TGTGCCAGCAGCGGGCAATACGAGCAGTACTTC
>TRBJ1-1|-|TRBD1|TRBV14
CASSHGTGGNTEAFF
TGTGCCAGCAGCCATGGGACAGGGGGCAACACTGAAGCTTTCTTT
>TRBJ2-7|-|-|TRBV4-1
CASSQAGLATYEQYF
TGCGCCAGCAGCCAAGCGGGACTCGCAACCTACGAGCAGTACTTC
>TRBJ2-1|-|TRBD2|TRBV2
CASSPRTSGGNEQFF
TGTGCCAGCAGTCCGAGGACTAGCGGGGGTAATGAGCAGTTCTTC
>TRBJ1-6|-|-|TRBV12-3/TRBV12-4
CASSLNFNSPLHF
TGTGCCAGCAGCCTAAATTTTAATTCACCCCTCCACTTT
>TRBJ1-1|-|TRBD1|TRBV4-1
CASTEPGTGSKAFF
TGCGCCAGTACAGAGCCCGGGACAGGGAGTAAAGCTTTCTTT
>TRBJ2-1|-|TRBD2|TRBV7-3
CASSFGGGYEQFF
TGTGCCAGCAGCTTTGGCGGGGGTTATGAGCAGTTCTTC
>TRBJ2-4|-|-|TRBV20-1
CSASSERWGKNIQYF
TGCAGTGCTAGTTCGGAGCGGTGGGGCAAAAACATTCAGTACTTC
>TRBJ2-1|-|TRBD2|TRBV6-5
CASSSISGGYNEQFF
TGTGCCAGCAGTTCTATTAGCGGGGGGTACAATGAGCAGTTCTTC
>TRBJ2-5|-|-|TRBV9
CASSPPSGGTCRETQYF
TGTGCCAGCAGCCCCCCTTCTGGGGGGACCTGTCGAGAGACCCAGTACTTC
>TRBJ2-5|-|TRBD1|TRBV18
CASSPRTGLQETQYF
TGTGCCAGCTCACCAAGGACAGGGCTGCAAGAGACCCAGTACTTC
>TRBJ1-4|-|TRBD1|TRBV19
CASSPPGTGEKLFF
TGTGCCAGTAGTCCGCCCGGGACAGGGGAGAAACTGTTTTTT
>TRBJ2-1|-|-|TRBV21-1
CASSVRDFPYNEQFF
TGTGCCAGCAGCGTCCGGGATTTCCCCTACAATGAGCAGTTCTTC
>TRBJ2-5|-|TRBD1|TRBV10-3
CAIRGDRGWETQYF
TGTGCCATCAGGGGGGACAGGGGCTGGGAGACCCAGTACTTC
>TRBJ2-1|once|TRBD2|TRBV6-4
CASSDSMASGLNEQFF
TGTGCCAGCAGTGACTCGATGGCTAGCGGGCTCAATGAGCAGTTCTTC
>TRBJ1-5|-|TRBD1|TRBV30
CAWSVGQGGQPQHF
TGTGCCTGGAGTGTGGGACAGGGAGGTCAGCCCCAGCATTTT
>TRBJ2-7|-|TRBD1|TRBV6-1
CASSEYRGYEQYF
TGTGCCAGCAGTGAATACAGGGGTTACGAGCAGTACTTC
>TRBJ2-7|-|-|TRBV6-5
CASVGELEQYF
TGTGCCAGCGTCGGGGAGCTCGAGCAGTACTTC
>TRBJ2-3|-|-|TRBV2
CASSEAQLRGTDTQYF
TGTGCCAGCAGTGAAGCTCAACTCAGGGGCACAGATACGCAGTATTTT
>TRBJ1-2|-|TRBD1|TRBV6-5
CASSRTGVRGYTF
TGTGCCAGCAGCCGGACAGGGGTTCGGGGCTACACCTTC
>TRBJ2-1|-|-|TRBV12-2
CASRLLTSPYNEQFF
TGTGCAAGTCGCTTATTGACTAGCCCCTACAATGAGCAGTTCTTC
>TRBJ1-1|-|-|TRBV11-2
CASSFGAANTEAFF
TGTGCCAGCAGCTTTGGGGCGGCGAACACTGAAGCTTTCTTT
>TRBJ1-1|-|-|TRBV3-1/TRBV3-2
CASSLSRYTEAFF
TGTGCCAGCAGTCTATCGAGGTACACTGAAGCTTTCTTT
>TRBJ1-4|-|-|TRBV5-5
CASSLFGGENEKLFF
TGTGCCAGCAGCTTGTTCGGCGGAGAAAATGAAAAACTGTTTTTT
>TRBJ2-3|-|TRBD2|TRBV5-6
CASSSRLAPDTQYF
TGTGCCAGCAGCTCACGACTAGCCCCGGATACGCAGTATTTT
>TRBJ1-5|-|TRBD1|TRBV4-1
CASSTTGVGQPQHF
TGCGCCAGCAGCACAACAGGGGTCGGTCAGCCCCAGCATTTT
>TRBJ1-2|-|-|TRBV27
CASSPEGLAVYGYTF
TGTGCCAGCAGTCCGGAGGGGTTGGCGGTCTATGGCTACACCTTC
>TRBJ2-3|-|-|TRBV7-2
CALKEGGRVDTQYF
TGTGCTTTGAAAGAGGGGGGGCGCGTAGATACGCAGTATTTT
>TRBJ2-7|-|-|TRBV11-2
CASSGLTGISYEQYF
TGTGCCAGCAGCGGATTAACAGGGATCTCCTACGAGCAGTACTTC
>TRBJ1-2|few|TRBD1|TRBV5-5
CASSWDSPSAGYTF
TGTGCCAGCAGCTGGGACAGCCCGTCGGCTGGCTACACCTTC
>TRBJ1-5|-|TRBD1|TRBV15
CATSKGETGGNQPQHF
TGTGCCACCAGCAAAGGGGAGACAGGGGGCAATCAGCCCCAGCATTTT
>TRBJ1-4|once|-|TRBV28
CASSTGGRRNEKLFF
TGTGCCAGCAGCACCGGGGGGCGGAGAAATGAAAAACTGTTTTTT
>TRBJ2-2|-|TRBD2|TRBV19
CASTGSGGSANTGELFF
TGTGCCAGTACCGGAAGCGGGGGCTCTGCGAACACCGGGGAGCTGTTTTTT
>TRBJ1-2|-|-|TRBV11-2
CASSLELSRYGYTF
TGTGCCAGCAGCTTAGAGTTGTCTCGCTATGGCTACACCTTC
>TRBJ1-5|few|TRBD1|TRBV28
CASSSGQGVDQPQHF
TGTGCCAGCAGTTCCGGACAGGGGGTTGATCAGCCCCAGCATTTT
>TRBJ1-2|-|TRBD1|TRBV27
CASSRQGPYNYGYTF
TGTGCCAGCAGCCGACAGGGGCCTTATAACTATGGCTACACCTTC
>TRBJ1-5|-|-|TRBV5-1
CASSYAGGLNQPQHF
TGCGCCAGCAGCTACGCCGGCGGCCTCAATCAGCCCCAGCATTTT
>TRBJ1-1|-|-|TRBV7-2
CASSRGGGNTEAFF
TGTGCCAGCAGCCGGGGAGGAGGGAACACTGAAGCTTTCTTT
>TRBJ1-1|-|TRBD1|TRBV11-2
CASSPNVPGQGMNTEAFF
TGTGCCAGCAGCCCTAACGTCCCGGGACAGGGAATGAACACTGAAGCTTTCTTT
>TRBJ2-2|-|-|TRBV7-9
CASSLSLLGGAGTGELFF
TGTGCCAGCAGCTTAAGTTTACTTGGGGGCGCGGGCACCGGGGAGCTGTTTTTT
>TRBJ1-1|-|-|TRBV19
CASSPHGRPGTEAFF
TGTGCCAGTAGCCCTCACGGACGACCGGGGACTGAAGCTTTCTTT
>TRBJ1-6|once|TRBD1|TRBV3-1/TRBV3-2
CASSRIGGQYNSPLHF
TGTGCCAGCAGCCGGATAGGGGGACAGTATAATTCACCCCTCCACTTT
>TRBJ2-7|-|-|TRBV5-4
CASSLLGALTYEQYF
TGTGCCAGCAGCTTGCTGGGGGCTTTAACCTACGAGCAGTACTTC
>TRBJ1-2|-|-|TRBV7-6
CASTQGSRGYGYTF
TGTGCCAGCACCCAGGGAAGTAGAGGCTATGGCTACACCTTC
>TRBJ2-1|-|TRBD2|TRBV6-2/TRBV6-3
CASSPGLAHNEQFF
TGTGCCAGCAGCCCGGGACTAGCGCACAATGAGCAGTTCTTC
>TRBJ1-1|-|TRBD1|TRBV18
CASSEQGMNTEAFF
TGTGCCAGTTCAGAACAGGGGATGAACACTGAAGCTTTCTTT
>TRBJ2-7|-|-|TRBV6-6
CATRTGSYEQYF
TGTGCCACAAGGACGGGATCCTACGAGCAGTACTTC
>TRBJ1-3|-|-|TRBV13
CASSSRASGNTIYF
TGTGCCAGCAGCTCGCGGGCCTCTGGAAACACCATATATTTT
>TRBJ2-7|-|TRBD1|TRBV30
CAWSGTGTYEQYF
TGTGCCTGGAGTGGGACAGGGACCTACGAGCAGTACTTC
>TRBJ2-3|-|-|TRBV27
CASGSRLADTQYF
TGTGCCAGCGGTTCCCGGTTGGCAGATACGCAGTATTTT
>TRBJ2-7|-|-|TRBV28
CASSLVQRTGEQYF
TGTGCCAGCAGTTTAGTGCAGCGGACGGGCGAGCAGTACTTC
>TRBJ2-3|-|-|TRBV7-9
CASSLGFGRSEDTQYF
TGTGCCAGCAGCTTGGGGTTCGGGAGAAGTGAAGATACGCAGTATTTT